These 8 T cell receptor beta chains came from one sample sequenced in a study of cytomegalovirus exposure and HLA in healthy donors. The PCR used 60 Vbeta and 13 Jbeta primers. TCRdb keeps only in-frame clones here, not all; method: immunoSEQ multiplex PCR. There are roughly 200,000 clones in the sample; 86% occur only once, and roughly 0.33% lies in the top ten. The sequenced sample consisted of PBMCs. The source of these receptors is a woman in her 30s in good health and CMV-seronegative.

V gene TRBV5-1 combines with J gene TRBJ2-5; weak D call: TRBD1 (5 bases). This CDR3 has 15 residues. The V gene's germline CDR1 is SGHRS and CDR2 YFSETQ. The ends were cut back, 1 base at V and 2 bases at J, with 12 bases in the middle. This CDR3 is CASSLRGAGQETQYF. In nucleotides, the CDR3 is TGCGCCAGCAGCTTGAGGGGCGCCGGACAAGAGACCCAGTACTTC.

The chain combines TRBV19 with TRBJ2-7, with D unclear. Trimming left V 3 bases short and J 5 bases short, with 8 bases between. This CDR3 spans 12 amino acids. Germline CDR1 is LNHDA and CDR2 is SQIVND (reference sequence). The CDR3 loop reads CASSILGHEQYF. The CDR3 region has the DNA TGTGCCAGTAGTATCCTCGGTCACGAGCAGTACTTC.

Turning to this clone: The germline gene is not matched at one end of the junction; a read error may be the cause. The genes are TRBV6-1 and TRBJ2-4; the D gene is possibly TRBD2 (5 bases). The CDR3 has 16 residues. Looked up from germline, CDR1 is MNHNS and CDR2 is SASEGT. The CDR3 coding sequence is TGTGCCAGCAGTGGCCCTCGAATCCTAGCCAAAAACAGTCAGTACTTC. This codes for CASSGPRILAKNSQYF.

This chain connects TRBV6-5 to TRBJ1-6; 8 positions match TRBD1. The CDR3 consists of 14 residues. The trim removed 2 bases at V and 8 bases at J, leaving 2 bases unmatched. Germline V lookup: CDR1 MNHEY, CDR2 SVGAGI. The CDR3 is CASSYGTGDSPLHF. CDR3 in DNA: TGTGCCAGCAGTTACGGGACAGGCGATTCACCCCTCCACTTT.

The chain carries TRBV19 and TRBJ2-5, with TRBD1 matching 7 bases. The CDR3 totals 19 residues. Germline trimming cut 4 bases from V and 5 bases from J; bases unmatched to any gene: 22. Germline assignment: CDR1 LNHDA and CDR2 SQIVND (reference sequence). The DNA for the CDR3 is TGTGCCAGTAGTACCGTTCGTGCAGGGGGATGGAGTCGCGAGGAGACCCAGTACTTC. It encodes CASSTVRAGGWSREETQYF.

This rearrangement joins TRBV4-1 to TRBJ2-2; no reliable D call. Germline CDR1 reads MGHRA; CDR2 reads YSYEKL. The V end was cut by 0 bases, the J end by 1 base, with 9 bases between. The CDR3 is made up of 16 amino acids. CDR3 in amino acids: CASSQENIWNTGELFF. The CDR3 DNA is TGCGCCAGCAGCCAAGAAAATATTTGGAACACCGGGGAGCTGTTTTTT.

This chain uses TRBV11-1 with TRBJ2-3, with TRBD2 matching 7 bases. Germline CDR1 reads SGHAT; CDR2 reads FQDESV (reference sequence). V gave up 1 base and J gave up 1 base; unmatched junction bases: 8. The CDR3 covers 17 residues. CDR3 region: CASSLEAGELGTDTQYF. CDR3 DNA sequence: TGTGCCAGCAGCTTAGAGGCGGGGGAGTTGGGCACAGATACGCAGTATTTT.

V and J are TRBV4-2 and TRBJ1-1; 9 nucleotides agree with TRBD1. The CDR3 loop spans 18 amino acids. Germline V gives CDR1 LGHNA, CDR2 YNFKEQ. The junction had 12 bases not matched to a gene; V was cut back by 4 bases and J by 0 bases. The CDR3 region has the DNA TGTGCCAGCAGCCCCCAATTCGGGACAGGGAACATGAACACTGAAGCTTTCTTT. This translates into CASSPQFGTGNMNTEAFF.